Described below is a single TCR beta chain sequence and its context. Assay: immunoSEQ multiplex PCR; the TCRdb copy retains only in-frame clones and omits some. The sample has 90,000 or so clones, roughly 89% seen once. The data were obtained in a study of OX40 agonist ivuxolimab in advanced cancers. There are 12 residues in the CDR3. Germline V CDR1 and CDR2: SGHDT, YYEEEE. Deletions cut 0 bases from V and 8 bases from J, with 8 bases between. Here the sequenced sample was CD4+ or CD8+ T cells sorted from blood, taken in a trial of the OX40 agonist ivuxolimab. The chain couples TRBV5-6 to TRBJ2-5; D perhaps matches TRBD2 (5 bases). This receptor was taken from an adult with an advanced solid tumor such as melanoma, head and neck, liver or kidney cancer. The DNA of the CDR3 is TGTGCCAGCAGCTTGGCCTCGGGAACCCAGTACTTC. Amino acids: CASSLASGTQYF.